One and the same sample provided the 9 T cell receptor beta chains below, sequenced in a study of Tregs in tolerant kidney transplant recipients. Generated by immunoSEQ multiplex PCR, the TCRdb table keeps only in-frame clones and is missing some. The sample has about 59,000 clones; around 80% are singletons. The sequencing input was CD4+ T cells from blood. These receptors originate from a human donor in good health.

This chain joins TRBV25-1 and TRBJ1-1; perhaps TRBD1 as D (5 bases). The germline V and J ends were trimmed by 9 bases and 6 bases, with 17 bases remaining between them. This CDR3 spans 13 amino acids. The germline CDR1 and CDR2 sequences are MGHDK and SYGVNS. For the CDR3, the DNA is TGTGCCAGTACCAGGGATTTACGTTCTGAAGCTTTCTTT. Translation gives CASTRDLRSEAFF.

This CDR3 reads CASSFEGWTAAVFGQYF. CDR3 DNA sequence: TGTGCCAGCAGTTTTGAGGGATGGACAGCCGCGGTCTTCGGGCAGTACTTC. The V and J genes are TRBV28 and TRBJ2-7, with D possibly TRBD1 on 6 matching bases. The germline gives CDR1 MDHEN, CDR2 SYDVKM. V lost 3 bases and J lost 9, with 27 bases in between. The CDR3 has 17 amino acids.

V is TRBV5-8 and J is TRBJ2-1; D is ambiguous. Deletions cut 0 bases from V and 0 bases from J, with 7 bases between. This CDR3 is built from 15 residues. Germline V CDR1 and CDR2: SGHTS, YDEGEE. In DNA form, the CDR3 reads TGTGCCAGCAGCTTGGGTCAAAGCTCCTACAATGAGCAGTTCTTC. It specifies CASSLGQSSYNEQFF.

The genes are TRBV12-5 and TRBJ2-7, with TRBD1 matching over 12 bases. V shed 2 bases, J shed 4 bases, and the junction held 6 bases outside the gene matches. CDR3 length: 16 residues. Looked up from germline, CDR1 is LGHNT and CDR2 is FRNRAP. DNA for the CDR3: TGTGCTAGTGGTTTGCCGCCGGGACAGGGGGCATACGAGCAGTACTTC. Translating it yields CASGLPPGQGAYEQYF.

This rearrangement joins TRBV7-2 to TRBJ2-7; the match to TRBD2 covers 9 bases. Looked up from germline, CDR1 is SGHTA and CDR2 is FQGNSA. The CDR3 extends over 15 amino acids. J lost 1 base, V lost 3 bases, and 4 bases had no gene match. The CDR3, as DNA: TGTGCCAGCAGCTTGGGCGGGGGGGCTTCCTACGAGCAGTACTTC. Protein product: CASSLGGGASYEQYF.

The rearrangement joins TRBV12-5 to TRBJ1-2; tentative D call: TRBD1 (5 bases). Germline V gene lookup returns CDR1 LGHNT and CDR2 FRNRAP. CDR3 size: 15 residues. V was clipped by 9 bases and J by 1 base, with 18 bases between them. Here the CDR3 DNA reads TGTGCTAGCTCCATGGGACGGAACTTTAACTATGGCTACACCTTC. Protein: CASSMGRNFNYGYTF.

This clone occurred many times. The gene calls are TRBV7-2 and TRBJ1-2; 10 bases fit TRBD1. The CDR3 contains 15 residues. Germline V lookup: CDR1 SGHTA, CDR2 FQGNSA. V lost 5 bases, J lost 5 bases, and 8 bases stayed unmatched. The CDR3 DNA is TGTGCCAGCAGCCAAAAATCGGGACAGGGGTATGGCTACACCTTC. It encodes CASSQKSGQGYGYTF.

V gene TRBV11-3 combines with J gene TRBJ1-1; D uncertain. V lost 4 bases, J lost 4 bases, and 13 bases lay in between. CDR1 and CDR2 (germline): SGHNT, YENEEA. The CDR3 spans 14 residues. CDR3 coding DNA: TGTGCCAGCAGCTCGCAAGGGCCGGGCACTGAAGCTTTCTTT. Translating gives CASSSQGPGTEAFF.

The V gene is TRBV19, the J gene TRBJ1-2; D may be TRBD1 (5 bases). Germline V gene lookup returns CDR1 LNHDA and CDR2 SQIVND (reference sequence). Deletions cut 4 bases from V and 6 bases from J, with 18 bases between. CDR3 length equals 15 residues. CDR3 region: CASSTLRRGGDGYTF. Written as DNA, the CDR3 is TGTGCCAGTAGTACCCTCCGGCGGGGAGGGGATGGCTACACCTTC. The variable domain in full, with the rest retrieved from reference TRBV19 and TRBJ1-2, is DGGITQSPKYLFRKEGQNVTLSCEQNLNHDAMYWYRQDPGQGLRLIYYSQIVNDFQKGDIAEGYSVSREKKESFPLTVTSAQKNPTAFYLCASSTLRRGGDGYTFGSGTRLTVV.